These T cell receptor beta chains were read from a single sample in a study of T-cell reconstitution after alpha-beta-depleted transplantation in children. MiXCR, applied by TCRdb to the PCR reads, yields one record per CDR3 protein. The sample gives some 200,000 distinct CDR3 sequences, 7.5% to 9.5% of which show up once; roughly a third is in the top ten. The sample was PBMCs, mostly from graft donor cells, taken 360 days after TCRalphabeta/CD19-depleted stem cell transplant. The receptors originated from a male patient under 10 years old who had a stem cell transplant for acute myeloid leukemia, so the T cells may come from the graft donor. Each CDR3 is given with its conserved first and last residue. Fields, in order: J gene, V gene, D gene, clone size, CDR3 DNA, CDR3 protein. D genes are given only for firm matches. A row's size may be missing; if present it is once, few, many or a size class.

TRBJ2-2 | TRBV25-1 | - | - | TGTGCCAGCAGTGACCTTGACCCCCGAACCGGGGAGCTGTTTTTT | CASSDLDPRTGELFF
TRBJ2-4 | TRBV15 | TRBD1 | many | TGTGCCACCAGCAGCCGACAGGGGAGAATTCAGTACTTC | CATSSRQGRIQYF
TRBJ2-7 | TRBV20-1 | - | - | TGCAGTGCTAGAGCGCTCGCCCAGGGTATCCTCCTTAGGGGGACGGAGCAGTACTTC | CSARALAQGILLRGTEQYF
TRBJ1-6 | TRBV7-6 | - | - | TGTGCCAGCAGTTTCGGGGGAGGAGGGGACTATAATTCACCCCTCCACTTT | CASSFGGGGDYNSPLHF
TRBJ1-3 | TRBV12-3/TRBV12-4 | - | many | TGTGCCAGCAGTTTTGGCTCAACCATCCCTGGAAACACCATATATTTT | CASSFGSTIPGNTIYF
TRBJ2-7 | TRBV7-2 | TRBD2 | few | TGTGCCAGCAGCTGGACTAGCGGGTCCTACGAGCAGTACTTC | CASSWTSGSYEQYF
TRBJ1-6 | TRBV10-3 | - | many | TGTGCCATCAGTGGGACGGCAAATTCACCCCTCCACTTT | CAISGTANSPLHF
TRBJ2-7 | TRBV7-2 | TRBD2 | many | TGTGCCAGCAGCTCATGGGACTACTCCTACGAGCAGTACTTC | CASSSWDYSYEQYF
TRBJ2-7 | TRBV7-9 | - | many | TGTGCCAGCAGCCCGCAGGGGATTAGATCCTACGAGCAGTACTTC | CASSPQGIRSYEQYF
TRBJ2-2 | TRBV2 | TRBD1 | few | TGTGCCAGCAGTGTCGGGACAGCGAACACCGGGGAGCTGTTTTTT | CASSVGTANTGELFF
TRBJ1-1 | TRBV12-3/TRBV12-4 | TRBD1 | many | TGTGCCAGCAGTTACAGGGGTGAAGCTTTCTTT | CASSYRGEAFF
TRBJ2-1 | TRBV7-6 | - | - | TGTGCCAGCAGCTTACCGGACCTCCGGGGTCCGAAAATAAATGAGCAGTTCTTC | CASSLPDLRGPKINEQFF
TRBJ1-1 | TRBV12-3/TRBV12-4 | TRBD1 | many | TGTGCCAGCCATGGGACAGGGTCCATGAACACTGAAGCTTTCTTT | CASHGTGSMNTEAFF
TRBJ1-6 | TRBV2 | - | - | TGTGCCAGCAGTGCTCGGCCTGGCCAGGGAAGTAACTCACCCCTCCACTTT | CASSARPGQGSNSPLHF
TRBJ2-3 | TRBV12-3/TRBV12-4 | TRBD2 | few | TGTGCCAGCAGTGGGACTAGCGGGGATACGCAGTATTTT | CASSGTSGDTQYF
TRBJ1-1 | TRBV12-3/TRBV12-4 | - | many | TGTGCCAGCAGTTTAAGGGCGGCGAACACTGAAGCTTTCTTT | CASSLRAANTEAFF
TRBJ2-1 | TRBV20-1 | TRBD2 | few | TGCAGTGCTTCCGGGACTAGCCAGTTCTTC | CSASGTSQFF
TRBJ2-1 | TRBV5-1 | - | - | TGCGCCAGCAGCCGTCGGGGGCCCTCCTACAATGAGCAGTTCTTC | CASSRRGPSYNEQFF
TRBJ2-5 | TRBV11-2 | TRBD1 | many | TGTGCCAGCAGCTTTATGGTGACAGAGGGGGCCTACGGGAAAAAGACCCAGTACTTC | CASSFMVTEGAYGKKTQYF
TRBJ1-3 | TRBV20-1 | - | many | TGCAGTGCCGTCCCAGTCTCTGGAAACACCATATATTTT | CSAVPVSGNTIYF
TRBJ2-1 | TRBV2 | TRBD2 | many | TGTGCCAGCAGGACGGGGACTAGCGGGGTAAATGAGCAGTTCTTC | CASRTGTSGVNEQFF
TRBJ2-2 | TRBV9 | - | - | TGTGCCAGCAGCGTAGATCTCGGGGAGCTGTTTTTT | CASSVDLGELFF
TRBJ2-2 | TRBV6-5 | - | few | TGTGCCAGCAGTTACTCTTACACCGGGGAGCTGTTTTTT | CASSYSYTGELFF
TRBJ2-1 | TRBV12-3/TRBV12-4 | - | few | TGTGCCAGCAGACAAGGGGGGTTTAATGAGCAGTTCTTC | CASRQGGFNEQFF
TRBJ2-1 | TRBV6-5 | - | many | TGTGCCAGCAGTTACTCCGTACAGGGAGACAATGAGCAGTTCTTC | CASSYSVQGDNEQFF
TRBJ1-2 | TRBV20-1 | - | - | TGCAGTGCTCGGCAGTACTATGGCTACACCTTC | CSARQYYGYTF
TRBJ2-1 | TRBV4-1 | - | few | TGCGCCAGCAGCCATGGACCCAATGAGCAGTTCTTC | CASSHGPNEQFF
TRBJ2-3 | TRBV4-1 | - | - | TGCGCCAGCAGCCAGACTTCATTAGGAGATACGCAGTATTTT | CASSQTSLGDTQYF
TRBJ2-5 | TRBV10-3 | TRBD2 | few | TGTGCCACTAGCGGGAGCTTAGGGGAGACCCAGTACTTC | CATSGSLGETQYF
TRBJ2-1 | TRBV30 | - | - | TGTGCCTGGAGTGGGGGAGGCGCAGTTGAGCAGTTCTTC | CAWSGGGAVEQFF
TRBJ1-2 | TRBV29-1 | TRBD1 | - | TGCAGCGTAGAAAGACAGGGGCTTAACTATGGCTACACCTTC | CSVERQGLNYGYTF
TRBJ2-7 | TRBV6-1 | - | many | TGTGCCAGCACTCCGCGGGGGCCAAAGGTCGAGCAGTACTTC | CASTPRGPKVEQYF
TRBJ1-1 | TRBV3-1 | - | many | TGTGCCAGCAGCCAAGGGGTTTTGAACACTGAAGCTTTCTTT | CASSQGVLNTEAFF
TRBJ2-3 | TRBV6-5 | - | - | TGTGCCAGCAGTTTAAGGTCAGCGGACACAGATACGCAGTATTTT | CASSLRSADTDTQYF
TRBJ1-5 | TRBV29-1 | - | many | TGCAGCGTTGGAGACGTCAGTCAGCCCCAGCATTTT | CSVGDVSQPQHF
TRBJ1-2 | TRBV29-1 | - | few | TGCAGCGTTGGTGACTACTATGGCTACACCTTC | CSVGDYYGYTF
TRBJ2-5 | TRBV20-1 | - | - | TGCAGTGTTCTAAGGGAGGCCCAAGAGACCCAGTACTTC | CSVLREAQETQYF
TRBJ1-3 | TRBV13 | TRBD1 | - | TGTGCCAGCAGCTCCCTTTGGTGGAGGACAGGGACTGGAAACACCATATATTTT | CASSSLWWRTGTGNTIYF
TRBJ1-2 | TRBV20-1 | - | - | TGCAGTGCTAGAGCGGGCAGGGCTTACTATGGCTACACCTTC | CSARAGRAYYGYTF
TRBJ2-5 | TRBV5-1 | - | - | TGCGCCAGCAGCTTGGCTGGCAGTCGAGAGACCCAGTACTTC | CASSLAGSRETQYF
TRBJ2-2 | TRBV7-6 | - | many | TGTGCCAGCAGCTCCCTAGGCACCGGGGAGCTGTTTTTT | CASSSLGTGELFF
TRBJ2-1 | TRBV5-8 | TRBD2 | many | TGTGCCAGCAGCTTGTGGAGGACTAGCGGGAAATACAATGAGCAGTTCTTC | CASSLWRTSGKYNEQFF
TRBJ1-5 | TRBV30 | - | - | TGTGCCTGGAGTTTGGGGTTGGAACAGCCCCAGCATTTT | CAWSLGLEQPQHF
TRBJ2-3 | TRBV6-5 | - | - | TGTGCCAGCAGTTACTCGACCAGGGTGGGCACAGATACGCAGTATTTT | CASSYSTRVGTDTQYF
TRBJ1-5 | TRBV25-1 | - | few | TGTGCCAGCAGTGAATTCGTGGTTAATCAGCCCCAGCATTTT | CASSEFVVNQPQHF
TRBJ2-5 | TRBV29-1 | - | many | TGCAGCGTCCGGGTGGAGACCCAGTACTTC | CSVRVETQYF
TRBJ2-2 | TRBV18 | - | many | TGTGCCAGCTCACCGCAATTTGGAGGTGCCGGGGAGCTGTTTTTT | CASSPQFGGAGELFF
TRBJ2-3 | TRBV9 | - | many | TGTGCCAGCAGCGTAGCTCTCGGGAGTGCAGATACGCAGTATTTT | CASSVALGSADTQYF
TRBJ2-3 | TRBV12-3/TRBV12-4 | TRBD2 | many | TGTGCCAGCAGTTTAACGGCGGGAGGAGATACGCAGTATTTT | CASSLTAGGDTQYF